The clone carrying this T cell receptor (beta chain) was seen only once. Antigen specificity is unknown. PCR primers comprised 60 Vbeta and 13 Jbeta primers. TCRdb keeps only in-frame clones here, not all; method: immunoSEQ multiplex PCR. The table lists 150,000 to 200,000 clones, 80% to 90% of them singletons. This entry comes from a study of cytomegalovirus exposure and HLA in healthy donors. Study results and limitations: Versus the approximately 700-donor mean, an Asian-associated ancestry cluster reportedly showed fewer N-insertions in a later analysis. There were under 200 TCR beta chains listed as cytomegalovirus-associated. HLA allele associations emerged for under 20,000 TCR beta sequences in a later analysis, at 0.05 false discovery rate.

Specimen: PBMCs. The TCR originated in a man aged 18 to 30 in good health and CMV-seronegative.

Here the CDR3 DNA reads TGTGCCAGCACGACCCCAGGGTATAACAAAAACATTCAGTACTTC. It is translated as CASTTPGYNKNIQYF. The rearrangement joins TRBV28 to TRBJ2-4; maybe TRBD1 (5 bases). From germline, CDR1 is MDHEN and CDR2 SYDVKM. V lost 7 bases and J 3 bases, leaving 16 bases between the germline ends. The CDR3 is made up of 15 amino acids.